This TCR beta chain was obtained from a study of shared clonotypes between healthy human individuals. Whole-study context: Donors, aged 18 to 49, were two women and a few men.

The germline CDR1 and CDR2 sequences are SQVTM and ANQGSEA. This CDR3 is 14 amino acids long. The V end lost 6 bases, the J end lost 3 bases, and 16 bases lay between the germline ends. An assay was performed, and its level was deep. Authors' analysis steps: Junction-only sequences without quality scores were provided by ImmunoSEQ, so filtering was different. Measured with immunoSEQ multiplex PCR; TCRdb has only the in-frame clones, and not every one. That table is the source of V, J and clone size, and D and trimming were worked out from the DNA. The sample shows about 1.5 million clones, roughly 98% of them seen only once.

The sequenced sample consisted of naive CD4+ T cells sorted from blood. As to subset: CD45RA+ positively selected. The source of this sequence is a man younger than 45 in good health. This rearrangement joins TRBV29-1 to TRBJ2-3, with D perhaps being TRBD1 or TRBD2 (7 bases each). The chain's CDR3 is CSVGRAGGTDTQYF. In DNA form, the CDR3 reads TGCAGCGTGGGGAGGGCAGGGGGAACAGATACGCAGTATTTT.